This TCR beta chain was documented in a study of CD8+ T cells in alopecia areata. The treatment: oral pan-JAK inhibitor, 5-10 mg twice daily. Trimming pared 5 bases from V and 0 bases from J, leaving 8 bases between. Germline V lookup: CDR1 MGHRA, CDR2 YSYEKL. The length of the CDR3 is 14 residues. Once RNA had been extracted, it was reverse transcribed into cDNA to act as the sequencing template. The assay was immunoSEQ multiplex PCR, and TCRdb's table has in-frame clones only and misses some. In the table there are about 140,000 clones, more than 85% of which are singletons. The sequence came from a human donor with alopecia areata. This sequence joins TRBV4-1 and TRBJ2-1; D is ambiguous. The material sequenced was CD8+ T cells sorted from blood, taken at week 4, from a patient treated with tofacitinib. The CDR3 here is CASSSHSSYNEQFF. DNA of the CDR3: TGCGCCAGCAGCAGCCACAGCTCCTACAATGAGCAGTTCTTC.